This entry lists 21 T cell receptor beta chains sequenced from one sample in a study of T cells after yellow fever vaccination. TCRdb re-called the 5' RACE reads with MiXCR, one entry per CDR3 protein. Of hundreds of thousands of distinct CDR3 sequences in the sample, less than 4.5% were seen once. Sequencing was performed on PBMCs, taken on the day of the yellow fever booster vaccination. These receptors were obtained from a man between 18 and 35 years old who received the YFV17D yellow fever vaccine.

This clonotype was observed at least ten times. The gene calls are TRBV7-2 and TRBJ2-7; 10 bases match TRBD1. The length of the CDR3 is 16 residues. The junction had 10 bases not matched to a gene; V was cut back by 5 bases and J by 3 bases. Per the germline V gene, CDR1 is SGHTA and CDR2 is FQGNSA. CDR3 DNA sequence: TGTGCCAGCAGCGTGCTCCCGGGACAGGGGTTCTACGAGCAGTACTTC. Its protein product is CASSVLPGQGFYEQYF.

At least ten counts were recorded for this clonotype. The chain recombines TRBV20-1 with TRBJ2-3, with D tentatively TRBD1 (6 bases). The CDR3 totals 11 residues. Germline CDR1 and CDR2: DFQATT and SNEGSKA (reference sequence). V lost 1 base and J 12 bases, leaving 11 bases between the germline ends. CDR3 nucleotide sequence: TGCAGTGCTAGAGCGGACAGCACCCAGTATTTT. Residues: CSARADSTQYF.

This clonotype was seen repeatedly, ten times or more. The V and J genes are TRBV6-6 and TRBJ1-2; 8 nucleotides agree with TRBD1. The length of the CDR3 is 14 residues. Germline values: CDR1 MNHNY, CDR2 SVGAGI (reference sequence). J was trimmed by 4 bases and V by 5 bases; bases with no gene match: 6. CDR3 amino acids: CASSDGQGTYGYTF. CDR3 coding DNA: TGTGCCAGCAGTGACGGACAGGGCACCTATGGCTACACCTTC.

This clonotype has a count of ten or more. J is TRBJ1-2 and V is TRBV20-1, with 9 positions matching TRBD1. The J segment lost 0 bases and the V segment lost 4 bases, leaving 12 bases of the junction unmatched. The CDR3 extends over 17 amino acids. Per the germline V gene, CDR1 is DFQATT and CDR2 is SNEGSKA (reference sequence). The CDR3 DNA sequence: TGCAGTGCTACCAGGACAGGGGCATTTAAAGCTAACTATGGCTACACCTTC. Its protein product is CSATRTGAFKANYGYTF.

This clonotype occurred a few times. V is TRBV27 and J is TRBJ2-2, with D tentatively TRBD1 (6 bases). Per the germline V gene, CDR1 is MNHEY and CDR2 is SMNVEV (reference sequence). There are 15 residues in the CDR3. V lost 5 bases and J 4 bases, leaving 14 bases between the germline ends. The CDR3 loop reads CASSGGTGLTGELFF. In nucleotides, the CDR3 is TGTGCCAGCAGTGGGGGAACAGGGCTCACCGGGGAGCTGTTTTTT.

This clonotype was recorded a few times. CDR3 region: CSARTSGGQETQYF. The DNA of the CDR3 is TGCAGTGCACGGACTAGCGGGGGCCAAGAGACCCAGTACTTC. V is TRBV20-1 and J is TRBJ2-5, with 13 bases aligning to TRBD2. The V gene end was trimmed by 6 bases and the J gene end by 1 base; junction bases not matched to a gene: 2. CDR3 length: 14 residues. Germline V lookup: CDR1 DFQATT, CDR2 SNEGSKA (reference sequence).

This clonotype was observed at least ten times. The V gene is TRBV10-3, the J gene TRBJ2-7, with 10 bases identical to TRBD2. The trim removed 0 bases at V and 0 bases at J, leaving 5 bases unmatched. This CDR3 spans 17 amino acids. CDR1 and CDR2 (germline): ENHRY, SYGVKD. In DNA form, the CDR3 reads TGTGCCATCAGTGAGTCGCTAGCGGGGGACCACTCCTACGAGCAGTACTTC. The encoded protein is CAISESLAGDHSYEQYF.

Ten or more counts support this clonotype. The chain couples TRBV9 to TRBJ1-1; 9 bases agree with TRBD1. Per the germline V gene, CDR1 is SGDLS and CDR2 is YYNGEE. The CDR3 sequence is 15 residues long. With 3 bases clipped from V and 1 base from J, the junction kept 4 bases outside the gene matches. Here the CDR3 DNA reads TGTGCCAGCAGCGCCGGGACAGGGTCGAACACTGAAGCTTTCTTT. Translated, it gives CASSAGTGSNTEAFF.

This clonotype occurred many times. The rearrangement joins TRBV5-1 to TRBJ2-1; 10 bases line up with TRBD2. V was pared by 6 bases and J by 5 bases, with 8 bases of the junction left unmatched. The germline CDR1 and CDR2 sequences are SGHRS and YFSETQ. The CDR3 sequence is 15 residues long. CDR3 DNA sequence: TGCGCCAGCACCGCAGTAGCGGGGGGACACAATGAGCAGTTCTTC. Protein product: CASTAVAGGHNEQFF.

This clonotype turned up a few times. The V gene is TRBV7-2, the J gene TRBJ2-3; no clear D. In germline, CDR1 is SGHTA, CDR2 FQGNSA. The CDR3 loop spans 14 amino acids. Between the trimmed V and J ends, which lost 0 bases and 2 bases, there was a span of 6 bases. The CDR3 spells CASSLAPHTDTQYF. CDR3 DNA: TGTGCCAGCAGCTTAGCACCGCACACAGATACGCAGTATTTT. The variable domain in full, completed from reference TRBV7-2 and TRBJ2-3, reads GAGVSQSPSNKVTEKGKDVELRCDPISGHTALYWYRQSLGQGLEFLIYFQGNSAPDKSGLPSDRFSAERTGGSVSTLTIQRTQQEDSAVYLCASSLAPHTDTQYFGPGTRLTVL.

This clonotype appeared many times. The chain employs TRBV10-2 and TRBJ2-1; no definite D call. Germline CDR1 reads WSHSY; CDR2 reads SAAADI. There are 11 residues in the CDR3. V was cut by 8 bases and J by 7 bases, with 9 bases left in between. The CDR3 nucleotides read TGCGCCAGCGGGCAATGGAATGAGCAGTTCTTC. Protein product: CASGQWNEQFF.

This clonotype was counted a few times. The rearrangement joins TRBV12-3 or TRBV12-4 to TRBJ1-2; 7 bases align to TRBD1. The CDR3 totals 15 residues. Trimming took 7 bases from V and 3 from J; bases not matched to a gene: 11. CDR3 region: CASTGGAGWDYGYTF. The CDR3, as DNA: TGTGCCAGCACAGGGGGGGCAGGCTGGGACTATGGCTACACCTTC.

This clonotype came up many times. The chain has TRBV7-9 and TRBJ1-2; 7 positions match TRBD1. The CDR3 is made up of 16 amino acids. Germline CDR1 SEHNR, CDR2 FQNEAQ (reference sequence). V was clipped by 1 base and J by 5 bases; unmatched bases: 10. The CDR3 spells CASSLEGGLAGYGYTF. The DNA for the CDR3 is TGTGCCAGCAGCTTAGAAGGGGGCTTGGCAGGGTATGGCTACACCTTC.

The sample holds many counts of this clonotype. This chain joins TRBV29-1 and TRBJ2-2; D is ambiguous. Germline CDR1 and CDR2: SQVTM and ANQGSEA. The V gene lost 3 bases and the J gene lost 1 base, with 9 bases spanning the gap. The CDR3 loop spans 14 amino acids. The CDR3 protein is CSVESPMNTGELFF. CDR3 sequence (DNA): TGCAGCGTTGAGAGCCCCATGAACACCGGGGAGCTGTTTTTT.

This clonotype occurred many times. In DNA, the CDR3 is TGTGCCAGCAGCCAGGACTGGCGCGAGCAGTACGTC. Protein: CASSQDWREQYV. The chain uses TRBV11-1 and TRBJ2-7; D possibly corresponds to TRBD2 (5 bases). Germline V gene lookup returns CDR1 SGHAT and CDR2 FQDESV (reference sequence). The CDR3 has 12 amino acids. The germline V and J ends were trimmed by 5 bases and 6 bases, with 11 bases remaining between them.

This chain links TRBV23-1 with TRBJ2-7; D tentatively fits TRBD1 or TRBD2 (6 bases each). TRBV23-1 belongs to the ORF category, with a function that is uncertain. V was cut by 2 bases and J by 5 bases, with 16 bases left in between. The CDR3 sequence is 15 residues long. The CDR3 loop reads CASSQPPRRGDEQYV. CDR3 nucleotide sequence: TGCGCCAGCAGTCAACCTCCCCGGAGGGGGGACGAGCAGTACGTC.

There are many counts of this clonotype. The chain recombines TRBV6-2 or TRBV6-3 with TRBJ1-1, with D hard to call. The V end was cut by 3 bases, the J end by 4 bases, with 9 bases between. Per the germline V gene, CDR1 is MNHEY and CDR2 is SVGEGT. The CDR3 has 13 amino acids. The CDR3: CASSYLYTTEAFF. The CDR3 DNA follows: TGTGCCAGCAGTTATCTATACACCACTGAAGCTTTCTTT.

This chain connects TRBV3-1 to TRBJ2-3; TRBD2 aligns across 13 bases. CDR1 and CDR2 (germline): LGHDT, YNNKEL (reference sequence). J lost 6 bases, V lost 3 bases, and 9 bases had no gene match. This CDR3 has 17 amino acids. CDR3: CASSQTPGLAGVDTQYF. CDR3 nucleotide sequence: TGTGCCAGCAGCCAGACGCCTGGACTAGCGGGGGTGGATACGCAGTATTTT.

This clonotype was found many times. In DNA form, the CDR3 reads TGCGCCAGCAGCTACAGGGGTCCCTACGAGCAGTACTTC. Amino acid sequence: CASSYRGPYEQYF. V is TRBV5-1 and J is TRBJ2-7, with 7 nucleotides matching TRBD1. With 3 bases clipped from V and 2 bases from J, the junction kept 2 bases outside the gene matches. Germline values: CDR1 SGHRS, CDR2 YFSETQ. This CDR3 comprises 13 residues.

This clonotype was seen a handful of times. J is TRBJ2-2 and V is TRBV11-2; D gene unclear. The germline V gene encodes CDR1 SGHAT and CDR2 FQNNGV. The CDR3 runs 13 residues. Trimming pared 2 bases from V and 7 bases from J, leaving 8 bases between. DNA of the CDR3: TGTGCCAGCAGCTTACCGCGTAGCGGGGAGCTGTTTTTT. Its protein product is CASSLPRSGELFF.

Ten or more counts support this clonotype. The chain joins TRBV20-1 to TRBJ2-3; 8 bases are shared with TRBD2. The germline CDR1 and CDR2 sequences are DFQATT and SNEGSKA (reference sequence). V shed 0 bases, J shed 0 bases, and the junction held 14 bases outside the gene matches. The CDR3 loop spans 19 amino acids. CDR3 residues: CSARDRFAGGPSSTDTQYF. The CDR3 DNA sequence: TGCAGTGCTAGAGATCGGTTTGCGGGGGGCCCTTCTAGCACAGATACGCAGTATTTT.